These 17 T cell receptor beta chains share one sample of origin, sequenced in a study of blood T cell repertoires in COVID-19. Produced via immunoSEQ multiplex PCR; TCRdb's table is partial and in-frame only. This table has some 300,000 clones, around nine tenths appearing once. Sequencing used PBMCs or T cells enriched from blood (not recorded which). These receptors were obtained from a woman aged 40 to 55 who had recovered from COVID-19.

This chain connects TRBV6-2 or TRBV6-3 to TRBJ2-7; 7 nucleotides line up with TRBD1. V trimming: 5 bases; J trimming: 9 bases; junction bases outside the gene matches: 4. Germline V gives CDR1 MNHEY, CDR2 SVGEGT. The CDR3 contains 11 residues. This CDR3 is CASSTGQTQYF. CDR3 nucleotides: TGTGCCAGCAGTACGGGACAGACGCAGTACTTC.

The V gene is TRBV19, the J gene TRBJ1-5; perhaps TRBD1 as D (6 bases). Between the trimmed V and J ends, which lost 6 bases and 0 bases, there was a span of 12 bases. From germline, CDR1 is LNHDA and CDR2 SQIVND (reference sequence). This CDR3 spans 15 amino acids. CDR3 coding DNA: TGTGCCAGTAGCGGGACACTCTTTAGCAATCAGCCCCAGCATTTT. Translating it yields CASSGTLFSNQPQHF.

J is TRBJ2-7 and V is TRBV5-8; unclear D gene. The CDR3 length is 13 residues. Germline CDR1 is SGHTS and CDR2 is YDEGEE. Trimming left V 1 base short and J 1 base short, with 6 bases between. The CDR3: CASSLKQSYEQYF. CDR3 sequence (DNA): TGTGCCAGCAGCTTGAAACAGTCCTACGAGCAGTACTTC.

J is TRBJ2-1 and V is TRBV19, with 7 bases matching TRBD1. V trimming: 9 bases; J trimming: 6 bases; junction bases outside the gene matches: 8. CDR1 LNHDA and CDR2 SQIVND come from the germline V gene (reference sequence). The CDR3 is 13 residues long. CDR3 bases: TGTGCCAGCGGGACAGAGATCCTCAATGAGCAGTTCTTC. As protein: CASGTEILNEQFF.

The chain links TRBV6-5 to TRBJ2-5; TRBD2 is a possible D gene (6 bases). The V gene lost 5 bases and the J gene lost 5 bases, with 12 bases spanning the gap. Germline V gene lookup returns CDR1 MNHEY and CDR2 SVGAGI. The CDR3 is made up of 13 amino acids. Written as DNA, the CDR3 is TGTGCCAGCAGTCGACTAGTATGGGAGACCCAGTACTTC. It specifies CASSRLVWETQYF.

The V call is TRBV28, the J call TRBJ2-3; the match to TRBD2 covers 8 bases. Trimming removed 4 bases from V and 6 bases from J; junction bases left unmatched: 12. CDR1 MDHEN and CDR2 SYDVKM come from the germline V gene. The CDR3 has 16 amino acids. The CDR3 coding sequence is TGTGCCAGCAGTTCCCCCCGGGGGGGGGTAGGTGATACGCAGTATTTT. Its protein is CASSSPRGGVGDTQYF.

This chain links TRBV5-8 with TRBJ2-2, with TRBD1 as a possible D gene (6 bases). Trimming left V 7 bases short and J 1 base short, with 26 bases between. Germline CDR1 reads SGHTS; CDR2 reads YDEGEE. The CDR3 has 19 amino acids. In nucleotides, the CDR3 is TGTGCCAGCCGTGGGCACAGGGAGTCCCTGCCCCTGAACACCGGGGAGCTGTTTTTT. This sequence encodes CASRGHRESLPLNTGELFF.

The chain joins TRBV6-1 to TRBJ2-2, with 9 bases identical to TRBD1. J lost 3 bases, V lost 1 base, and 6 bases had no gene match. This CDR3 has 17 residues. Germline V CDR1 and CDR2: MNHNS, SASEGT. The CDR3 coding sequence is TGTGCCAGCAGTGAAGGCACAGGGGGCGCCTACACCGGGGAGCTGTTTTTT. Its protein product is CASSEGTGGAYTGELFF.

The chain uses TRBV5-1 and TRBJ2-3; weak D call: TRBD2 (6 bases). Looked up from germline, CDR1 is SGHRS and CDR2 is YFSETQ. The V end was cut by 0 bases, the J end by 4 bases, with 15 bases between. This CDR3 contains 16 residues. CDR3 protein: CASSLAPQGLADTQYF. The CDR3 DNA is TGCGCCAGCAGCTTGGCCCCCCAGGGACTGGCAGATACGCAGTATTTT.

This clone showed up just once. The V gene is TRBV19, the J gene TRBJ2-5; maybe TRBD2 (5 bases). Trimming shortened V by 3 bases and J by 1 base, and 12 bases separated the two germline ends. Germline CDR1 reads LNHDA; CDR2 reads SQIVND (reference sequence). There are 15 residues in the CDR3. The DNA for the CDR3 is TGTGCCAGTAGTATCGAGGGCAGATTCCAAGAGACCCAGTACTTC. This codes for CASSIEGRFQETQYF.

This clone was seen a single time. This rearrangement joins TRBV11-2 to TRBJ1-1, with D hard to call. The CDR3 extends over 14 amino acids. Per germline, CDR1 SGHAT and CDR2 FQNNGV. V lost 8 bases and J 0 bases, leaving 13 bases between the germline ends. CDR3 region: CASGQVTMNTEAFF. DNA for the CDR3: TGTGCCAGCGGCCAGGTTACCATGAACACTGAAGCTTTCTTT.

This clone was found once. The chain recombines TRBV6-2 or TRBV6-3 with TRBJ1-3, with D tentatively TRBD1 (6 bases). V was trimmed by 5 bases and J by 0 bases, leaving 14 bases between them. The CDR3 loop spans 16 amino acids. Germline values: CDR1 MNHEY, CDR2 SVGEGT. This CDR3 reads CASSVDRPGSGNTIYF. In DNA, the CDR3 is TGTGCCAGCAGTGTCGACAGGCCCGGCTCTGGAAACACCATATATTTT.

The chain is built from TRBV3-1 (or the pseudogene TRBV3-2) and TRBJ2-5, with a possible D match to TRBD1 (6 bases). The germline V and J ends were trimmed by 1 base and 1 base, with 13 bases remaining between them. Looked up from germline, CDR1 is LGHDT and CDR2 is YNNKEL (reference sequence). There are 16 residues in the CDR3. This CDR3 is CASSQATGSFQETQYF. The CDR3 nucleotides are TGTGCCAGCAGCCAAGCCACAGGGAGTTTCCAAGAGACCCAGTACTTC.

This clone was recorded only once. V and J are TRBV5-4 and TRBJ2-1, with TRBD2 matching 8 bases. CDR1 and CDR2 (germline): SGHNT, YYREEE (reference sequence). CDR3 length equals 14 residues. The V gene end was trimmed by 2 bases and the J gene end by 4 bases; junction bases not matched to a gene: 2. CDR3 sequence (DNA): TGTGCCAGCAGCTTAGCGGGGGAATACAATGAGCAGTTCTTC. It yields the protein CASSLAGEYNEQFF.

The J gene is TRBJ1-1, the V gene TRBV19; 10 bases map to TRBD1. The CDR3 runs 15 residues. The germline CDR1 and CDR2 sequences are LNHDA and SQIVND (reference sequence). V gave up 0 bases and J gave up 4 bases; unmatched junction bases: 2. CDR3 amino acids: CASSIDRTGGTEAFF. The CDR3 DNA sequence: TGTGCCAGTAGTATAGACCGGACAGGGGGCACTGAAGCTTTCTTT.

The chain joins TRBV5-4 to TRBJ2-7; 7 bases are shared with TRBD2. Germline V lookup: CDR1 SGHNT, CDR2 YYREEE (reference sequence). The CDR3 has 15 residues. Trimming took 0 bases from V and 0 from J; bases not matched to a gene: 3. The CDR3 loop reads CASSLGQRGSYEQYF. The CDR3 DNA sequence: TGTGCCAGCAGCTTGGGACAGCGGGGCTCCTACGAGCAGTACTTC. Looking up the rest from reference TRBV5-4 and TRBJ2-7 gives the full variable domain: ETGVTQSPTHLIKTRGQQVTLRCSSQSGHNTVSWYQQALGQGPQFIFQYYREEENGRGNFPPRFSGLQFPNYSSELNVNALELDDSALYLCASSLGQRGSYEQYFGPGTRLTVT.

V gene TRBV2 combines with J gene TRBJ2-6, with 9 bases matching TRBD1. CDR3 length: 20 amino acids. The germline gives CDR1 SNHLY, CDR2 FYNNEI. J gave up 0 bases and V 7 bases, and 16 bases lay outside the gene matches. CDR3 amino acids: CASKVPGTGPGDSGANVLTF. Here the CDR3 DNA reads TGTGCCAGCAAGGTTCCTGGGACAGGGCCAGGTGACTCTGGGGCCAACGTCCTGACTTTC.